The rows below give T cell receptor beta chains drawn from one sample of a study of early T cells in non-severe SARS-CoV-2 infection. MiXCR was run by TCRdb on the 5' RACE reads, yielding one entry per CDR3 protein. The data show around 50,000 distinct CDR3 sequences, with about 4.1% seen just once and around 6% held by the top ten. The sample taken for sequencing was whole blood. The receptors derive from an adult who was a healthcare worker with PCR-confirmed SARS-CoV-2 infection or an uninfected control (not recorded which). Each CDR3 is given without its conserved first and last residue.

J	V	CDR3
TRBJ2-1	TRBV4-1	ASSHILWASGRNLYWNEQF
TRBJ2-1	TRBV18	ASSSGTVSYNEQF
TRBJ2-5	TRBV5-1	ASSGGQEQETQY
TRBJ2-2	TRBV18	ASSPYKDPNTGELF
TRBJ1-6	TRBV11-2	ASSTLRQGSSPLH
TRBJ1-5	TRBV6-1	ASSAGQGSNQPQH
TRBJ2-3	TRBV14	ASSQDYGAFGVGTDTQY
TRBJ2-1	TRBV11-3	ASSLGPGNEQF
TRBJ2-7	TRBV12-3/TRBV12-4	ASRPDSYEQY
TRBJ1-1	TRBV11-1	ASSLVQGITEAF
TRBJ1-1	TRBV15	ATSRDLGENTEAF
TRBJ2-1	TRBV15	ATSRDLGSTGEQF
TRBJ2-3	TRBV7-9	ASSLRGADTQY
TRBJ2-7	TRBV5-5	ASSFSGTSSYEQY
TRBJ2-3	TRBV5-1	ASSGTDLRGPDTQY
TRBJ2-1	TRBV4-2	ASSPLAGYNEQF
TRBJ2-7	TRBV5-4	ASAWAGVGYEQY
TRBJ1-1	TRBV20-1	SARGGTGNTEAF
TRBJ1-1	TRBV12-3/TRBV12-4	ASSLALSGAF
TRBJ2-5	TRBV30	AWTHRGQRFQETQY
TRBJ2-7	TRBV6-1	ASSSRDRALEQY
TRBJ2-3	TRBV5-4	ASSLVTTSSTDTQY
TRBJ1-5	TRBV7-2	ASSGQGGGNQPQH
TRBJ2-4	TRBV10-3	AISESRAAKNIQY
TRBJ1-1	TRBV5-8	ASTTGTVSLTEAF
TRBJ1-5	TRBV12-3/TRBV12-4	ASSWGTASNQPQH
TRBJ2-5	TRBV10-3	AISESGTSGKYQETQY
TRBJ2-7	TRBV28	ATTIKDRVISEQY
TRBJ2-7	TRBV7-8	ASSVDSAEQY
TRBJ2-7	TRBV20-1	SARGQGSVYEQY
TRBJ2-1	TRBV10-3	AISPQSRGRAHNEQF
TRBJ1-6	TRBV9	ASSLTRGSPLH
TRBJ1-2	TRBV6-1	ASSESDTDYGYT
TRBJ2-1	TRBV6-6	ASSYRGLAGGLSSYNEQF
TRBJ2-7	TRBV20-1	SARDRPRQEQY
TRBJ2-2	TRBV5-1	ASSAMTGEAGELF
TRBJ1-1	TRBV7-2	ASSPTGLTEAF
TRBJ2-7	TRBV11-2	ASSSRQASYEQY
TRBJ1-5	TRBV7-2	ASSPTGNGRNQPQH
TRBJ2-2	TRBV7-2	ASTQRGGSPGELF
TRBJ2-7	TRBV15	ATSRVIGGSLNEQY
TRBJ2-1	TRBV29-1	SPQRAGGPNNEQF
TRBJ1-2	TRBV27	ASSLIGRGFPFDGYT
TRBJ2-7	TRBV5-8	ASSYGTSGRASYEQY